This paragraph reports one TCR beta chain. This sample is drawn from a study of control samples from healthy donors and cancer patients. Libraries were prepared by immunoSEQ multiplex PCR; TCRdb keeps only in-frame clonotypes and omits some of them. The sample shows 80,000 to 100,000 clones, around 88% of them seen only once. The receptor comes from a young man in good health. The sequencing sample was made of blood.

Here the CDR3 DNA reads TGTGCCAGCTCACTCCTAGCGGGAGAAGTAGAGACCCAGTACTTC. Encoded protein: CASSLLAGEVETQYF. The genes are TRBV18 and TRBJ2-5; TRBD2 agrees at 10 bases. CDR3 length: 15 amino acids. V was clipped by 4 bases and J by 4 bases; unmatched bases: 6. CDR1 and CDR2 (germline): KGHSH, LQKENI.